This T cell receptor beta chain was sequenced during a study of cytomegalovirus exposure and HLA in healthy donors. The PCR ran on 60 Vbeta and 13 Jbeta primers. Profiling relied on immunoSEQ multiplex PCR, and the TCRdb table lists in-frame clones only, not all of them. This table has around 200,000 clones, around 80% appearing once. A single count supports this clone. The antigen remains unidentified. The germline CDR1 and CDR2 sequences are SGHVS and FQNEAQ. This CDR3 has 15 residues. Deletions cut 5 bases from V and 6 bases from J, with 18 bases between. Study-wide results and caveats: Relative to equally common others, HLA-associated TCR beta chains showed greater clonal expansion in a later analysis. Later on, an analysis found that several of the most significant clusters appeared to be linked to common viral pathogens, which included parvovirus B19. Rare TCR sequences predominated, though certain public TCRs were found in many donors.

The sequenced material came from PBMCs. The gene calls are TRBV7-8 and TRBJ2-3, with a tentative D call TRBD2 (7 bases). The receptor was derived from a woman aged 60 to 75 in good health and CMV-seropositive. CDR3 sequence reads: CASSQRDQGRDTQYF. CDR3 in DNA: TGTGCCAGCAGCCAGCGGGACCAGGGGAGGGATACGCAGTATTTT.